This TCR beta chain was sequenced for a study of response to subunit inactivated influenza vaccine. This clonotype has only a few counts. This CDR3 has 15 amino acids. V was pared by 3 bases and J by 4 bases, with 7 bases of the junction left unmatched. Looked up from germline, CDR1 is WNHNN and CDR2 is SYGVQD (reference sequence). MiXCR, applied by TCRdb to the RT-PCR reads, yields one record per CDR3 protein. This table has more than 450,000 distinct CDR3 sequences, 12% appearing once. The receptor was derived from a man aged 50 to 59 who received an inactivated influenza vaccine. Source: PBMCs from blood, taken on the day of vaccination. The chain is built from TRBV10-1 and TRBJ2-7; 9 bases fit TRBD1. CDR3 region: CASSEGGQGSYEQYF. The CDR3 nucleotides are TGCGCCAGCAGTGAAGGAGGACAGGGGTCGTACGAGCAGTACTTC.